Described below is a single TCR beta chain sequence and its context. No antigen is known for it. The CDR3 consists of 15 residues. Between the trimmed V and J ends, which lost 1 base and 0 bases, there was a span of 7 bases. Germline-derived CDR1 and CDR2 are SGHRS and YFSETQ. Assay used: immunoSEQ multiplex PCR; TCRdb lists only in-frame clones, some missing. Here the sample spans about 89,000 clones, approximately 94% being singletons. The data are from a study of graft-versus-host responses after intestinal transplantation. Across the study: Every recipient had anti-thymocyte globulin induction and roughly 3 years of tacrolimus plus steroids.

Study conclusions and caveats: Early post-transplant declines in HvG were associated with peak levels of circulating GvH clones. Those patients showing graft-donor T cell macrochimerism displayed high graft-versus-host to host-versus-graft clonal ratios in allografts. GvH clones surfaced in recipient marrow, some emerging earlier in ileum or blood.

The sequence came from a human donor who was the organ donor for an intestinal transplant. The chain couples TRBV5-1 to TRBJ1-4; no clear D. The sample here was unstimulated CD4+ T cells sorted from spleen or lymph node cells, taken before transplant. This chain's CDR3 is CASSLFGSTNEKLFF. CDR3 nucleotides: TGCGCCAGCAGCTTGTTCGGGTCAACTAATGAAAAACTGTTTTTT.